Reported below is one T cell receptor beta chain. Germline values: CDR1 SGHTA, CDR2 FQGNSA. The V and J ends lost 1 base and 0 bases respectively, with 7 bases between them. This CDR3 contains 15 residues. Data came from immunoSEQ multiplex PCR; TCRdb stores just in-frame clones and leaves some out. Counted here are 140,000 to 150,000 clones, more than 70% occurring once; the ten biggest clones make up 4.5% to 6%. The data stem from a study of blood T cell repertoires in COVID-19. Study background: Sample material is recorded as cDNA or gDNA derived from T cells, B-cell-depleted T cells, or PBMCs.

The sequence was collected from a woman in her forties or fifties with acute or convalescent COVID-19. The sample comprised peripheral blood. V usage is TRBV7-2 and J usage is TRBJ1-5; the D gene is possibly TRBD1 (5 bases). The CDR3 protein is CASSLGTISNQPQHF. The CDR3 DNA reads as TGTGCCAGCAGCTTAGGGACAATTAGCAATCAGCCCCAGCATTTT.